This paragraph reports one T cell receptor beta chain. What it binds is unknown. Profiled with immunoSEQ multiplex PCR; TCRdb holds only in-frame clones, not every one. This repertoire shows some 180,000 clones, approximately 91% found once; its top ten account for about 2.1%. The sample comes from a study of T cell responses to AZD1222 COVID-19 vaccine. Whole-study results and caveats: Without day 14 samples, only post-peak T cell repertoires were studied. Spike-wide coverage was observed for vaccine-associated CD4 TCRs, with dominant responses at 160-218 and 743-854.

This CDR3 comprises 16 residues. Between the trimmed V and J ends, which lost 1 base and 4 bases, there was a span of 14 bases. Germline V gene sequence: CDR1 SNHLY, CDR2 FYNNEI. J is TRBJ1-3 and V is TRBV2, with D possibly being TRBD1 (6 bases). The sample consisted of peripheral blood, taken 28 days after the second AZD1222 dose. The sequence was obtained from an adult who received the AZD1222 COVID-19 vaccine. The CDR3 nucleotides read TGTGCCAGCAGTGAAGGGGGCGGACAGAGGGGAAACACCATATATTTT. Its translation: CASSEGGGQRGNTIYF.